What follows describes a single T cell receptor beta chain. Its specificity is not known. The data originate from a study of vaccination and CD4 T cells after COVID-19. The Oncomine TCR Beta short-read assay generated sequence data from the DNA of cultured CD4+ T cells. TCRdb re-analysed the PCR reads in MiXCR, keeping a single row per CDR3 protein. The table shows roughly 4,000 distinct CDR3 sequences, with roughly 34% occurring only once. V was shortened by 1 base and J by 1 base, with 12 bases between the two germline ends. The germline CDR1 and CDR2 sequences are DFQATT and SNEGSKA (reference sequence). CDR3 length equals 15 residues. As for treatment: approximately 9-day PBMC culture with coronavirus spike peptide pools or control peptides (ViraFEST assay). Harvesting of the unexposed donor's CD4+ T cells predated the COVID-19 pandemic (2011-2018).

The TCR comes from a human donor in good health. Sequencing used CD4+ T cells from blood, cultured in vitro. The rearrangement uses TRBV20-1 and TRBJ2-3; perhaps TRBD2 as D (5 bases). CDR3 amino acids: CSARVPTGGTDTQYF. CDR3 nucleotides: TGCAGTGCTAGAGTACCCACCGGGGGCACAGATACGCAGTATTTT.